This TCR beta chain is drawn from a study of blood T cell repertoires in COVID-19. Study overall: Material from acute and convalescent COVID-19 was sourced from the United States, Italy and Spain. T cells, B-cell-depleted T cells, or PBMCs provided the cDNA or gDNA that served as material.

Per germline, CDR1 LNHDA and CDR2 SQIVND (reference sequence). This CDR3 has 14 amino acids. V lost 5 bases and J 1 base, leaving 11 bases between the germline ends. Original processing methods: Quantification of nucleated cells was approximated via reference gene primer amplification. Clones were sequenced by immunoSEQ multiplex PCR, and TCRdb holds only the in-frame ones, with some missing. V, J and clone size were drawn from that table, and D and trimming were deduced from the DNA. The data contain around 120,000 clones, around 79% of them singletons. Material: peripheral blood. This chain uses TRBV19 with TRBJ1-1; D may be TRBD1 (5 bases). The clonotype was recovered from a man between 65 and 80 years old with active or convalescent COVID-19. DNA of the CDR3: TGTGCCAGTAGTCCGCAGGGTCGGAACACTGAAGCTTTCTTT. It encodes CASSPQGRNTEAFF.